One and the same sample provided the 17 T cell receptor beta chains below, sequenced in a study of shared clonotypes between healthy human individuals. Using immunoSEQ multiplex PCR, the repertoire was profiled, and TCRdb retains in-frame clones only, with some absent. The sample has millions of clones, around nine tenths seen once. Sequencing was performed on naive CD4+ T cells sorted from blood. Subset reported: CD45RA+ positively selected. The origin of the receptors is a man aged 18-30 years in good health.

V is TRBV6-5 and J is TRBJ1-2, with 8 nucleotides matching TRBD1. Germline assignment: CDR1 MNHEY and CDR2 SVGAGI. This CDR3 is 15 amino acids long. V lost 6 bases to trimming and J lost 3 bases; unmatched junction nucleotides: 9. This chain's CDR3 is CASSPSMDRDYGYTF. CDR3 DNA sequence: TGTGCCAGCAGCCCCTCAATGGACAGGGACTATGGCTACACCTTC.

Concerning this clone itself: Other DNA sequences of this sample code for an identical CDR3. This sequence joins TRBV29-1 and TRBJ2-7; D could derive from TRBD1 or TRBD2 (5 bases each). Trimming removed 3 bases at V and 9 bases at J, with 15 bases between. Germline V gene lookup returns CDR1 SQVTM and CDR2 ANQGSEA. The CDR3 runs to 12 residues. The CDR3 sequence: CSVEGSGAGQYF. DNA for the CDR3: TGCAGCGTTGAGGGATCCGGGGCCGGGCAGTACTTC.

Of note for this clone: This sample includes further DNA sequences coding for the same CDR3. The chain carries TRBV19 and TRBJ1-2; 9 bases line up with TRBD1. V lost 5 bases, J lost 4 bases, and 5 bases stayed unmatched. CDR3 size: 14 residues. Germline-derived CDR1 and CDR2 are LNHDA and SQIVND (reference sequence). Here the CDR3 reads CASSPRQGGYGYTF. DNA for the CDR3: TGTGCCAGTAGTCCACGACAGGGGGGCTATGGCTACACCTTC.

As regards this clone: Other DNA sequences in this sample translate to the same CDR3. The J gene is TRBJ2-3, the V gene TRBV5-1; D is unresolved. Germline lookup yields CDR1 SGHRS and CDR2 YFSETQ. CDR3 length: 13 amino acids. V lost 2 bases to trimming and J lost 4 bases, with 8 bases between them. This chain's CDR3 is CASSLTGADTQYF. In nucleotides, the CDR3 is TGCGCCAGCAGCTTAACGGGCGCAGATACGCAGTATTTT. The full variable domain, in which reference TRBV5-1 and TRBJ2-3 provide the parts outside the CDR3, is KAGVTQTPRYLIKTRGQQVTLSCSPISGHRSVSWYQQTPGQGLQFLFEYFSETQRNKGNFPGRFSGRQFSNSRSEMNVSTLELGDSALYLCASSLTGADTQYFGPGTRLTVL.

This sequence joins TRBV11-2 and TRBJ2-3; the D is unclear. This CDR3 has 14 residues. V was cut by 0 bases and J by 7 bases, with 11 bases left in between. Germline V gene sequence: CDR1 SGHAT, CDR2 FQNNGV. The chain's CDR3 is CASSLDSKANTQYF. CDR3 DNA sequence: TGTGCCAGCAGCTTAGATTCCAAGGCGAATACGCAGTATTTT.

The rearrangement links TRBV7-2 to TRBJ1-1, with D unclear. There are 15 residues in the CDR3. Between the trimmed V and J ends, which lost 1 base and 3 bases, there was a span of 12 bases. From germline, CDR1 is SGHTA and CDR2 FQGNSA. The CDR3 spells CASSLVGGIYTEAFF. The CDR3 coding sequence is TGTGCCAGCAGCTTAGTAGGAGGGATCTACACTGAAGCTTTCTTT.

With regard to this clone: The sample holds other DNA sequences that translate to the same CDR3. The rearrangement joins TRBV5-1 to TRBJ2-7; D remains ambiguous. CDR1 and CDR2 (germline): SGHRS, YFSETQ. The CDR3 covers 12 residues. V gave up 3 bases and J gave up 1 base, with 5 bases separating them. CDR3 loop: CASSSPSYEQYF. CDR3 coding DNA: TGCGCCAGCAGCTCTCCTTCCTACGAGCAGTACTTC.

This clone was seen just once. The chain joins TRBV10-2 to TRBJ2-5, with D hard to call. This CDR3 is 15 amino acids long. The V gene lost 7 bases and the J gene lost 5 bases, with 20 bases spanning the gap. Germline V gene sequence: CDR1 WSHSY, CDR2 SAAADI. The CDR3 DNA reads as TGCGCCAGCACGCGGATAGAGAGGTCTACGGAGACCCAGTACTTC. Its translation: CASTRIERSTETQYF.

The chain uses TRBV5-1 and TRBJ2-7; 7 bases map to TRBD1. There are 15 residues in the CDR3. Germline V gives CDR1 SGHRS, CDR2 YFSETQ. The trim removed 2 bases at V and 1 base at J, leaving 6 bases unmatched. Here the CDR3 reads CASSLTTGVSYEQYF. The CDR3 nucleotides are TGCGCCAGCAGCTTAACAACAGGGGTGTCCTACGAGCAGTACTTC.

The V call is TRBV6-5, the J call TRBJ1-2, with 9 positions matching TRBD1. With 6 bases clipped from V and 4 bases from J, the junction kept 6 bases outside the gene matches. This CDR3 has 14 residues. Looked up from germline, CDR1 is MNHEY and CDR2 is SVGAGI. In DNA form, the CDR3 reads TGTGCCAGCAGGGCCGGACAGGGGCCCTATGGCTACACCTTC. This codes for CASRAGQGPYGYTF.

The chain employs TRBV19 and TRBJ1-3; unclear D gene. CDR1 is LNHDA, CDR2 SQIVND, per germline (reference sequence). V was trimmed by 0 bases and J by 0 bases, leaving 9 bases between them. The CDR3 is 16 amino acids. DNA of the CDR3: TGTGCCAGTAGTATAGATTGGGCGAGCTCTGGAAACACCATATATTTT. Protein sequence: CASSIDWASSGNTIYF.

V gene TRBV11-3 combines with J gene TRBJ2-1; TRBD1 matches at 8 bases. This CDR3 comprises 15 residues. CDR1 and CDR2 from the germline V gene are SGHNT and YENEEA. J lost 8 bases, V lost 5 bases, and 11 bases had no gene match. In DNA form, the CDR3 reads TGTGCCAGCAGCCTAGGACAGGGTCGATCCGATGAGCAGTTCTTC. Protein: CASSLGQGRSDEQFF. Based on the CDR3 plus reference TRBV11-3 and TRBJ2-1, the full variable domain is EAGVVQSPRYKIIEKKQPVAFWCNPISGHNTLYWYLQNLGQGPELLIRYENEEAVDDSQLPKDRFSAERLKGVDSTLKIQPAELGDSAVYLCASSLGQGRSDEQFFGPGTRLTVL.

About this clone itself: Other DNA sequences in this specimen translate into the identical CDR3. The J gene is TRBJ2-1, the V gene TRBV28; D remains unclear. CDR3 length: 11 amino acids. Germline CDR1 is MDHEN and CDR2 is SYDVKM. V was trimmed by 3 bases and J by 8 bases, leaving 5 bases between them. This chain's CDR3 is CASSFRDEQFF. In DNA form, the CDR3 reads TGTGCCAGCAGTTTTAGGGATGAGCAGTTCTTC. Full variable domain (remainder filled in from reference TRBV28 and TRBJ2-1): DVKVTQSSRYLVKRTGEKVFLECVQDMDHENMFWYRQDPGLGLRLIYFSYDVKMKEKGDIPEGYSVSREKKERFSLILESASTNQTSMYLCASSFRDEQFFGPGTRLTVL.

The chain employs TRBV6-1 and TRBJ2-5; D gene ambiguous. Trimming removed 6 bases from V and 0 bases from J, with 5 bases in between. CDR3 size: 12 residues. In germline, CDR1 is MNHNS, CDR2 SASEGT. CDR3 sequence: CASRGYQETQYF. CDR3 nucleotide sequence: TGTGCCAGCAGAGGCTACCAAGAGACCCAGTACTTC.

The chain is built from TRBV2 and TRBJ2-2; possibly TRBD1 for D (7 bases). Trimming took off 8 bases at V and 4 bases at J, with 17 bases between the two ends. Germline CDR1 is SNHLY and CDR2 is FYNNEI. The CDR3 length is 15 residues. This CDR3 reads CASDRDSGGTGELFF. CDR3 bases: TGTGCCAGCGACAGGGACTCCGGGGGCACCGGGGAGCTGTTTTTT.

V and J are TRBV4-1 and TRBJ2-2; D may be TRBD1 (6 bases). The CDR3 length is 16 residues. Germline loops: CDR1 MGHRA, CDR2 YSYEKL. Trimming cost V 3 bases and J 3 bases, with 14 bases left between them. The CDR3 DNA follows: TGCGCCAGCAGCCAGCTCCCGGGACACTACACCGGGGAGCTGTTTTTT. Protein: CASSQLPGHYTGELFF.

The V call is TRBV7-2, the J call TRBJ2-7; D is unclear. From germline, CDR1 is SGHTA and CDR2 FQGNSA. V gave up 5 bases and J gave up 1 base, with 12 bases separating them. CDR3 size: 14 residues. The CDR3 nucleotides are TGTGCCAGCAGCCCATCTTACAGATCCTACGAGCAGTACTTC. This sequence encodes CASSPSYRSYEQYF.